This T cell receptor (beta chain) was recovered during a study of identifying expanded T cells in peripheral blood. This clone was found once. V shed 3 bases, J shed 5 bases, and the junction held 9 bases outside the gene matches. CDR1 and CDR2 (germline): SGHKS, YYEKEE (reference sequence). This CDR3 has 15 amino acids. TCRdb's copy holds only in-frame clones and misses some; the assay was immunoSEQ multiplex PCR. The repertoire has about 84,000 clones, approximately 86% of them found once; the top ten carry around 6%. The receptor comes from a person aged 18 to 75 in good health. The chain is built from TRBV5-5 and TRBJ1-1, with 8 positions matching TRBD1. The sequenced sample was blood. DNA for the CDR3: TGTGCCAGCAGCTACCCCGGGACAGGAGGGACTGAAGCTTTCTTT. Protein: CASSYPGTGGTEAFF.